This passage covers 15 T cell receptor beta chains from one sample sequenced in a study of blood T cell repertoires in COVID-19. Only in-frame clones appear in the TCRdb table, and some are missing; sequencing was by immunoSEQ multiplex PCR. This sample yields about 170,000 clones, of which roughly 86% are seen a single time; 2.5% to 4% belongs to the top ten. The sample consisted of peripheral blood. Source of these receptors: a man aged 70 or older with acute or convalescent COVID-19.

The table lists this clone with a count of one. V gene TRBV29-1 combines with J gene TRBJ2-3; TRBD2 might be the D (5 bases). CDR3 length: 14 residues. The V gene lost 8 bases and the J gene lost 3 bases, with 18 bases spanning the gap. Germline V gene lookup returns CDR1 SQVTM and CDR2 ANQGSEA. CDR3 residues: CSSRTRVGTDTQYF. For the CDR3, the DNA is TGCAGCTCACGAACGAGGGTCGGAACAGATACGCAGTATTTT.

The rearrangement links TRBV7-2 to TRBJ1-2, with a possible D match to TRBD1 (5 bases). Germline V gene data show CDR1 as SGHTA and CDR2 as FQGNSA. CDR3 length equals 14 residues. V dropped 5 bases and J dropped 5 bases, with 15 bases sitting between them. The CDR3 spells CASSPRTNGYGYTF. DNA for the CDR3: TGTGCCAGCAGCCCAAGGACAAATGGATATGGCTACACCTTC.

The chain links TRBV10-3 to TRBJ2-5, with TRBD1 identical over 12 bases. The V and J ends lost 3 bases and 5 bases, in that order; junction bases with no gene match: 7. Germline CDR1 and CDR2: ENHRY and SYGVKD. The CDR3 has 16 residues. CDR3 nucleotides: TGTGCCATCAGTGACACGGGACAGGGGGCGGGTGAGACCCAGTACTTC. Translation: CAISDTGQGAGETQYF.

The chain carries TRBV9 and TRBJ1-4, with D unresolved. V dropped 4 bases and J dropped 0 bases, with 4 bases sitting between them. Germline loops: CDR1 SGDLS, CDR2 YYNGEE. This CDR3 contains 13 residues. CDR3 DNA: TGTGCCAGCAGCCCATCAACTAATGAAAAACTGTTTTTT. Its translation: CASSPSTNEKLFF.

This chain links TRBV19 with TRBJ2-7; D unclear. The germline V and J ends were trimmed by 1 base and 3 bases, with 4 bases remaining between them. From germline, CDR1 is LNHDA and CDR2 SQIVND (reference sequence). CDR3 length: 12 residues. The CDR3 sequence is CASSIAGYEQYF. CDR3 DNA: TGTGCCAGTAGTATAGCGGGCTACGAGCAGTACTTC. Full variable domain (remainder filled in from reference TRBV19 and TRBJ2-7): DGGITQSPKYLFRKEGQNVTLSCEQNLNHDAMYWYRQDPGQGLRLIYYSQIVNDFQKGDIAEGYSVSREKKESFPLTVTSAQKNPTAFYLCASSIAGYEQYFGPGTRLTVT.

V and J are TRBV21-1 and TRBJ2-1; TRBD1, the table's D call, was not compared with the DNA. TRBV21-1 is a known pseudogene. The CDR3 has 14 amino acids. The CDR3 spells CASSKRTGLREQFF. The CDR3 DNA reads TGTGCCAGCAGCAAAAGGACAGGACTTCGTGAGCAGTTCTTC.

This chain connects TRBV19 to TRBJ1-5; no reliable D call. The CDR3 extends over 13 amino acids. Looked up from germline, CDR1 is LNHDA and CDR2 is SQIVND (reference sequence). Trimming removed 5 bases at V and 5 bases at J, with 10 bases between. The CDR3 coding sequence is TGTGCCAGTAGTCCCTCCAGGTATCAGCCCCAGCATTTT. Residues: CASSPSRYQPQHF. Drawing the rest from reference TRBV19 and TRBJ1-5, the complete variable domain is DGGITQSPKYLFRKEGQNVTLSCEQNLNHDAMYWYRQDPGQGLRLIYYSQIVNDFQKGDIAEGYSVSREKKESFPLTVTSAQKNPTAFYLCASSPSRYQPQHFGDGTRLSIL.

This clone was seen only a few times. The genes are TRBV6-5 and TRBJ1-5; TRBD1 matches 8 bases. Trimming cost V 7 bases and J 7 bases; bases outside gene matches: 9. Germline lookup yields CDR1 MNHEY and CDR2 SVGAGI. The CDR3 is made up of 14 amino acids. CDR3 nucleotides: TGTGCCAGCATGGGAGGACAGGGAGACCAGCCCCAGCATTTT. Residues: CASMGGQGDQPQHF.

This clone has only one observation. This chain uses TRBV2 with TRBJ2-3; TRBD1 matches at 10 bases. The CDR3 consists of 17 residues. Germline CDR1 reads SNHLY; CDR2 reads FYNNEI. The J segment lost 5 bases and the V segment lost 0 bases, leaving 8 bases of the junction unmatched. The CDR3: CASSEAGTGEVQDTQYF. The CDR3 coding sequence is TGTGCCAGCAGTGAAGCGGGGACAGGGGAGGTTCAAGATACGCAGTATTTT.

The rearrangement joins TRBV27 to TRBJ2-3; perhaps TRBD2 as D (7 bases). V was cut by 9 bases and J by 5 bases, with 18 bases left in between. Germline V gene sequence: CDR1 MNHEY, CDR2 SMNVEV (reference sequence). The CDR3 extends over 14 amino acids. The CDR3 region is CASGGGLAKDTQYF. CDR3 sequence (DNA): TGTGCCAGTGGGGGGGGGCTCGCGAAAGATACGCAGTATTTT.

Here the CDR3 DNA reads TGTGCAAGTCGCTTTCCCGGGACTAGGGACCACGGTGAGCAGTTCTTC. This gives the protein CASRFPGTRDHGEQFF. The chain is built from TRBV12-2 and TRBJ2-1; the tabulated D call, TRBD2, remains unverified against the DNA. TRBV12-2 constitutes a pseudogene. CDR3 length: 16 residues.

The chain uses TRBV7-6 and TRBJ2-5; TRBD1 matches 10 bases. Germline-derived CDR1 and CDR2 are SGHVS and FNYEAQ. With V trimmed by 0 bases and J by 5 bases, 12 bases remained unmatched. This CDR3 region has 18 residues. CDR3 sequence reads: CASSLAGSRTGGAETQYF. The CDR3 DNA follows: TGTGCCAGCAGCTTAGCGGGATCTAGGACAGGGGGAGCGGAGACCCAGTACTTC.

The chain joins TRBV27 to TRBJ1-1; D not certain. V was trimmed by 3 bases and J by 8 bases, leaving 13 bases between them. The length of the CDR3 is 13 residues. Germline CDR1 is MNHEY and CDR2 is SMNVEV (reference sequence). The CDR3 spells CASSFWAGKEAFF. CDR3 nucleotides: TGTGCCAGCAGTTTTTGGGCAGGTAAAGAAGCTTTCTTT.

The chain has TRBV6-1 and TRBJ1-6; a possible D gene is TRBD1 (6 bases). CDR3 size: 17 residues. Per the germline V gene, CDR1 is MNHNS and CDR2 is SASEGT. V was shortened by 1 base and J by 0 bases, with 10 bases between the two germline ends. CDR3 coding DNA: TGTGCCAGCAGTGAAGGGGGGCCACGCTCCTATAATTCACCCCTCCACTTT. Translating it yields CASSEGGPRSYNSPLHF.

This clone came up a few times. This rearrangement joins TRBV24-1 to TRBJ2-5, with 10 bases that match TRBD1. The V and J ends lost 7 bases and 0 bases, in that order; junction bases with no gene match: 4. Germline CDR1 and CDR2: KGHDR and SFDVKD. The CDR3 is made up of 15 amino acids. As DNA, the CDR3 is TGTGCCACCAGCGGAGGGACAGGGGACCAAGAGACCCAGTACTTC. Translation gives CATSGGTGDQETQYF.